Below, 17 T cell receptor beta chains from the same sample are listed, as sequenced in a study of CD8+ T cells in alopecia areata. The authors extracted RNA and reverse transcribed it into cDNA as the sequencing template. Libraries were prepared by immunoSEQ multiplex PCR; TCRdb keeps only in-frame clonotypes and omits some of them. The sample contains roughly 150,000 clones, less than 65% of which appear only once. Sequenced material: CD8+ T cells sorted from blood, taken at week 0. These receptors were obtained from a human donor with alopecia areata.

The V call is TRBV5-6, the J call TRBJ1-1, with unresolved D. Germline values: CDR1 SGHDT, CDR2 YYEEEE. This CDR3 comprises 13 residues. V shed 0 bases and J shed 6 bases, with 9 bases lying between them. CDR3 amino acids: CASSLADVPEAFF. CDR3 nucleotides: TGTGCCAGCAGCTTGGCTGACGTCCCTGAAGCTTTCTTT.

This sequence joins TRBV14 and TRBJ1-1, with D uncertain. The CDR3 sequence is 14 residues long. The V end lost 1 base, the J end lost 5 bases, and 11 bases lay between the germline ends. Germline lookup yields CDR1 SGHDN and CDR2 FVKESK. This CDR3 reads CASSQGGGYTEAFF. Written as DNA, the CDR3 is TGTGCCAGCAGCCAAGGGGGAGGGTATACTGAAGCTTTCTTT. Based on the CDR3 plus reference TRBV14 and TRBJ1-1, the full variable domain is EAGVTQFPSHSVIEKGQTVTLRCDPISGHDNLYWYRRVMGKEIKFLLHFVKESKQDESGMPNNRFLAERTGGTYSTLKVQPAELEDSGVYFCASSQGGGYTEAFFGQGTRLTVV.

The J gene is TRBJ1-1, the V gene TRBV27; D unclear. This CDR3 contains 12 residues. The V end was cut by 5 bases, the J end by 6 bases, with 10 bases between. Germline V gene data show CDR1 as MNHEY and CDR2 as SMNVEV (reference sequence). The CDR3 here is CASSPLGSEAFF. CDR3 coding DNA: TGTGCCAGCAGTCCCCTGGGGTCTGAAGCTTTCTTT.

This chain uses TRBV5-6 with TRBJ2-7, with 8 positions matching TRBD2. Germline loops: CDR1 SGHDT, CDR2 YYEEEE. The CDR3 consists of 15 residues. V shed 4 bases and J 4 bases; nucleotides not matched to a gene: 10. CDR3 sequence reads: CASSLASGGSYEQYF. For the CDR3, the DNA is TGTGCCAGCAGCCTCGCGAGCGGGGGCTCTTACGAGCAGTACTTC.

The genes are TRBV14 and TRBJ2-7, with TRBD2 as a possible D gene (6 bases). Germline assignment: CDR1 SGHDN and CDR2 FVKESK. The CDR3 is 14 amino acids. The V and J ends lost 3 bases and 6 bases respectively, with 15 bases between them. CDR3 coding DNA: TGTGCCAGCAGCCAGAGGAGGGGCTCTCTCGAGCAGTACTTC. This sequence encodes CASSQRRGSLEQYF.

This rearrangement joins TRBV2 to TRBJ2-3; TRBD2 matches 8 bases. The CDR3 runs 20 residues. V lost 2 bases to trimming and J lost 0 bases; unmatched junction nucleotides: 16. Germline CDR1 and CDR2: SNHLY and FYNNEI. CDR3 nucleotides: TGTGCCAGCAGTGAAAAGGGCCCGGGGGGGCCGGGACTTAGCACAGATACGCAGTATTTT. Encoded protein: CASSEKGPGGPGLSTDTQYF.

The CDR3 nucleotides read TGTGCCAGCAGTGAAGGTCGGGGGTGGAACTCCTACGAGCAGTACTTC. As protein: CASSEGRGWNSYEQYF. V is TRBV25-1 and J is TRBJ2-5; a possible D gene is TRBD2 (6 bases). The end of the DNA fits TRBJ2-7 better, so the J call may be wrong. The CDR3 loop spans 16 amino acids. The germline gives CDR1 MGHDK, CDR2 SYGVNS.

This clone was detected a few times. The V call is TRBV7-3, the J call TRBJ2-3; TRBD2 agrees at 7 bases. This CDR3 is built from 15 residues. The germline V gene encodes CDR1 SGHTA and CDR2 FQGTGA. Losses at the gene ends were 0 bases for V and 4 bases for J; bases not matched to a gene: 4. The CDR3 DNA is TGTGCCAGCAGCTTAACTACTAGCGTGGCAGATACGCAGTATTTT. It codes for CASSLTTSVADTQYF.

This clone has just a few counts. Here the CDR3 DNA reads TGCGCCAGCAGTCAATTAAGGGGTCCTACAGCTACAGAATTGGATTCACCCCTCCACTTT. Its translation is CASSQLRGPTATELDSPLHF. The chain carries TRBV23-1 and TRBJ1-6, with a possible D match to TRBD1 (5 bases). TRBV23-1 is marked as an open reading frame, function uncertain. The CDR3 is 20 amino acids. Deletions cut 1 base from V and 8 bases from J, with 27 bases between.

A few counts support this clone. The gene calls are TRBV6-1 and TRBJ2-2; 10 nucleotides match TRBD1. Germline assignment: CDR1 MNHNS and CDR2 SASEGT. The CDR3 consists of 16 residues. V was clipped by 4 bases and J by 4 bases; unmatched bases: 6. DNA for the CDR3: TGTGCCAGCAGTGCCGACAGGGGGCTTGGCACCGGGGAGCTGTTTTTT. Translation gives CASSADRGLGTGELFF.

This clone occurred a few times. V and J are TRBV4-3 and TRBJ1-4; perhaps TRBD1 as D (6 bases). The CDR3 runs to 16 residues. The V end lost 0 bases, the J end lost 5 bases, and 13 bases lay between the germline ends. Germline-derived CDR1 and CDR2 are LGHNA and YSLEER. CDR3 in DNA: TGCGCCAGCAGCCAAGATTGGTCCAGGGGAAATGAAAAACTGTTTTTT. It specifies CASSQDWSRGNEKLFF.

For the CDR3, the DNA is TGTGCCAGCAGCACCGGGACTAGCGGGGGGTTAGAGACCCAGTACTTC. Its protein product is CASSTGTSGGLETQYF. The chain combines TRBV7-6 with TRBJ2-5; 15 bases fit TRBD2. CDR3 length equals 16 residues. V lost 5 bases and J lost 4; bases outside the gene matches: 5. CDR1 is SGHVS and CDR2 is FNYEAQ in the germline V gene.

This clone was observed a few times. The chain is built from TRBV2 and TRBJ2-7; 8 bases line up with TRBD1. Germline trimming cut 1 base from V and 2 bases from J; bases unmatched to any gene: 4. The CDR3 runs to 15 residues. Germline loops: CDR1 SNHLY, CDR2 FYNNEI. CDR3 sequence (DNA): TGTGCCAGCAGTGAAGGGACAGGGAAAACCTACGAGCAGTACTTC. As protein: CASSEGTGKTYEQYF.

The V and J genes are TRBV5-6 and TRBJ1-2, with D perhaps TRBD1 (5 bases). Germline loops: CDR1 SGHDT, CDR2 YYEEEE. V was clipped by 2 bases and J by 4 bases, with 15 bases between them. CDR3 length: 15 amino acids. The DNA of the CDR3 is TGTGCCAGCAGCTTAGGGGCAGGAAGATCCTATGGCTACACCTTC. Its protein is CASSLGAGRSYGYTF.

The chain employs TRBV10-1 and TRBJ2-2; TRBD2 is a possible D gene (7 bases). Germline CDR1 and CDR2: WNHNN and SYGVQD (reference sequence). Trimming shortened V by 10 bases and J by 5 bases, and 14 bases separated the two germline ends. The CDR3 spans 13 residues. In DNA, the CDR3 is TGCGCCACCAGGGAGGGGGTGACCGGGGAGCTGTTTTTT. Translation gives CATREGVTGELFF.

The chain is built from TRBV2 and TRBJ2-2, with D possibly TRBD2 on 5 matching bases. CDR1 is SNHLY and CDR2 is FYNNEI in the germline V gene. The CDR3 has 14 amino acids. V dropped 4 bases and J dropped 2 bases, with 8 bases sitting between them. CDR3 in amino acids: CASSGGFNTGELFF. The CDR3 bases are TGTGCCAGCAGTGGAGGGTTCAACACCGGGGAGCTGTTTTTT.

The chain carries TRBV5-1 and TRBJ2-5, with TRBD2 matching 7 bases. Trimming at V came to 6 bases and at J to 4 bases, leaving 12 bases not matched to a gene. This CDR3 spans 15 amino acids. CDR1 and CDR2 from the germline V gene are SGHRS and YFSETQ. CDR3 bases: TGCGCCAGCAAAAGGCCTAGCGGAATGTTAGAGACCCAGTACTTC. This sequence encodes CASKRPSGMLETQYF. Complete variable domain (other parts from reference TRBV5-1 and TRBJ2-5): KAGVTQTPRYLIKTRGQQVTLSCSPISGHRSVSWYQQTPGQGLQFLFEYFSETQRNKGNFPGRFSGRQFSNSRSEMNVSTLELGDSALYLCASKRPSGMLETQYFGPGTRLLVL.